This entry concerns a single T cell receptor (beta chain). Profiled with immunoSEQ multiplex PCR; TCRdb holds only in-frame clones, not every one. The data show roughly 42,000 clones, 90% to 95% seen once. This sample is part of a study of T cell changes during pregnancy in multiple sclerosis. V shed 5 bases and J 4 bases; nucleotides not matched to a gene: 14. Germline V gives CDR1 SGHAT, CDR2 FQDESV (reference sequence). The CDR3 runs 17 residues. This chain links TRBV11-1 with TRBJ1-2; 9 bases are shared with TRBD1. The source was CD8+ T cells from peripheral blood mononuclear cells, collected in the third trimester of pregnancy. The sequence was collected from a female donor with multiple sclerosis, enrolled in a pregnancy study. The CDR3 spells CASSPGTGTTYRYGYTF. In DNA form, the CDR3 reads TGTGCCAGCAGCCCCGGGACAGGGACGACATACCGCTATGGCTACACCTTC.